This T cell receptor beta chain derives from a study of blood T cells in healthy people across ages. The germline CDR1 and CDR2 sequences are ENHRY and SYGVKD. J gave up 4 bases and V 6 bases, and 10 bases lay outside the gene matches. This CDR3 spans 16 amino acids. The sample holds one count of this clonotype. A second roughly 6 to 12 cycle PCR used barcoded and J-beta primers. Each TCR beta cDNA got a 12-nucleotide random molecular identifier. TCRdb used MiXCR to reprocess the 5' RACE reads, holding one entry per CDR3 protein. Among about 840,000 distinct CDR3 sequences, approximately 32% were seen once, and the ten largest hold 10% to 13%. The same data also went into a second study, on T cells of mothers and their children.

This TCR was sampled from a woman aged 40 to 50 in good health. Sequenced material: blood. This rearrangement joins TRBV10-3 to TRBJ1-4; 8 nucleotides line up with TRBD1. This chain's CDR3 is CAISTGQGRVNEKLFF. In DNA, the CDR3 is TGTGCCATCAGCACCGGACAGGGCCGGGTTAATGAAAAACTGTTTTTT.